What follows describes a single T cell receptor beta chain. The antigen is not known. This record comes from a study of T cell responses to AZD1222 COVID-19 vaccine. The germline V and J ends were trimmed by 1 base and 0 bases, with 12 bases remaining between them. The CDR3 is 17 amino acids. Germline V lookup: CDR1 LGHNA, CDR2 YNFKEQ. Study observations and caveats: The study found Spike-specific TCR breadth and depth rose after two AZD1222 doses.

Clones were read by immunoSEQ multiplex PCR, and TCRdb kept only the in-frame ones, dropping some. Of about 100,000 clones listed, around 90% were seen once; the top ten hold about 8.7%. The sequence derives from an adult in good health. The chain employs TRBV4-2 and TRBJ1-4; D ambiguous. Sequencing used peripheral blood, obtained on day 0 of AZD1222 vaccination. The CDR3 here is CASSQGIAEATNEKLFF. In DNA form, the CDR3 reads TGTGCCAGCAGCCAAGGTATAGCAGAAGCAACTAATGAAAAACTGTTTTTT.